The T cell receptor beta chain described here comes from a study of cytomegalovirus exposure and HLA in healthy donors. CDR3 length: 18 amino acids. V lost 1 base, J lost 0 bases, and 8 bases stayed unmatched. Germline CDR1 is MGHRA and CDR2 is YSYEKL. TCRdb keeps only in-frame clones here, not all; method: immunoSEQ multiplex PCR. The sample holds about 110,000 clones, 95% seen once. The TCR sequence derives from a woman between 18 and 30 years old in good health and CMV-seronegative. The gene calls are TRBV4-1 and TRBJ2-7; 11 nucleotides line up with TRBD2. Sequences were obtained from PBMCs. This chain's CDR3 is CASSQADPGLAASYEQYF. CDR3 bases: TGCGCCAGCAGCCAAGCTGACCCGGGACTAGCGGCCTCCTACGAGCAGTACTTC.